The sequence of this T cell receptor beta chain was determined in a study of OX40 agonist ivuxolimab in advanced cancers. The protocol was immunoSEQ multiplex PCR, while the TCRdb copy is restricted to in-frame clones and leaves out a portion. The sample records roughly 42,000 clones, approximately 86% being singletons. CDR1 and CDR2 from the germline V gene are LGHNA and YSLEER. Losses at the gene ends were 4 bases for V and 0 bases for J; bases not matched to a gene: 12. This CDR3 contains 18 residues. Specimen: CD4+ or CD8+ T cells sorted from blood, collected in a trial of the OX40 agonist ivuxolimab. The V call is TRBV4-3, the J call TRBJ2-4; 7 bases agree with TRBD2. The sequence came from an adult with an advanced solid tumor such as melanoma, head and neck, liver or kidney cancer. CDR3 in amino acids: CASSLQRGLPLAKNIQYF. The CDR3 DNA reads TGCGCCAGCAGCCTCCAGCGGGGACTACCCCTAGCCAAAAACATTCAGTACTTC.